Given below is one T cell receptor (beta chain) in context. No antigen is known for it. The PCR contained 60 Vbeta and 13 Jbeta primers. Sequencing used immunoSEQ multiplex PCR; TCRdb keeps in-frame clones, though not all of them. Of 45,000 to 65,000 clones detected, over 80% appear once; the ten largest clones hold 1.6%. Each of the donors was a healthy bone marrow donor. V was cut by 2 bases and J by 6 bases, with 11 bases left in between. The CDR3 sequence is 14 residues long. Germline CDR1 and CDR2: MGHRA and YSYEKL. The sample belongs to a study of cytomegalovirus exposure and HLA in healthy donors. Study outcomes and limitations: Sequencing likely produced, as an artifact, a cluster of highly shared sequence variants. Associated with cytomegalovirus, according to the listing, were 150 to 200 TCR beta chains.

This clonotype was obtained from a man aged 25 to 40 in good health and CMV-seronegative. Material for sequencing was PBMCs. The chain combines TRBV4-1 with TRBJ1-5; weak D call: TRBD1 (5 bases). The CDR3: CASSQTFQGQPQHF. DNA for the CDR3: TGCGCCAGCAGCCAAACATTTCAGGGTCAGCCCCAGCATTTT.